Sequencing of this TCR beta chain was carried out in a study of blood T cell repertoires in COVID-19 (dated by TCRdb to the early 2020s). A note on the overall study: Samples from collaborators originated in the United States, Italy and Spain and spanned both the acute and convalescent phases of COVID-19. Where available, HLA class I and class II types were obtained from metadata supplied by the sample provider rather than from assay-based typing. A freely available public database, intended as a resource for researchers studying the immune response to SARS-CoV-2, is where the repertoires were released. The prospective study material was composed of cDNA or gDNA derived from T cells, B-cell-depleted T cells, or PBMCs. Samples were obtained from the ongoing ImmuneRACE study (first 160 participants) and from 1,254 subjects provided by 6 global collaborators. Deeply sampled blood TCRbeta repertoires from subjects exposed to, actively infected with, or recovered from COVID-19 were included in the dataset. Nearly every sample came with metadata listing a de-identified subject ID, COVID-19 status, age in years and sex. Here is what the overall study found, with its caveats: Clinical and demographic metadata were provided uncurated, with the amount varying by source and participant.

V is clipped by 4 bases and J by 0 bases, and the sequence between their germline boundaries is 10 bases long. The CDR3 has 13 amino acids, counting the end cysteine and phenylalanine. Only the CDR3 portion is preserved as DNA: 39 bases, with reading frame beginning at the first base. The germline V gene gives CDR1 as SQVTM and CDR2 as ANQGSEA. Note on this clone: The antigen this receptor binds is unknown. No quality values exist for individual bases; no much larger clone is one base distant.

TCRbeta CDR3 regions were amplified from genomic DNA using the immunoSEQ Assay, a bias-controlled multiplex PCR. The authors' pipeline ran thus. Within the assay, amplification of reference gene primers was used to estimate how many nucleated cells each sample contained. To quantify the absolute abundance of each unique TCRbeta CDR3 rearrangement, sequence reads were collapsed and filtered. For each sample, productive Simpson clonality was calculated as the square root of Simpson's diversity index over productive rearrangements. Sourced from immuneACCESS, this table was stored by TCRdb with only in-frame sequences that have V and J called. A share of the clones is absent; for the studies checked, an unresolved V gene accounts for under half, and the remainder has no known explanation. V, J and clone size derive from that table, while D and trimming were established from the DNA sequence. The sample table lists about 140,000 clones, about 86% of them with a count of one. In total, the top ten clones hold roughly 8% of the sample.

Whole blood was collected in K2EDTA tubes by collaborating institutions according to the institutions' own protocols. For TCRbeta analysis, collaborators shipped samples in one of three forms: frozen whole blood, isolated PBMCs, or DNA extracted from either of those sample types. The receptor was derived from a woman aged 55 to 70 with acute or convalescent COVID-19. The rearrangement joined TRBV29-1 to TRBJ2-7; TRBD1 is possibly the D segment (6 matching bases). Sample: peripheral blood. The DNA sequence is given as TGCAGCGTTGCGGACAGTATCTCCTACGAGCAGTACTTC. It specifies CSVADSISYEQYF.